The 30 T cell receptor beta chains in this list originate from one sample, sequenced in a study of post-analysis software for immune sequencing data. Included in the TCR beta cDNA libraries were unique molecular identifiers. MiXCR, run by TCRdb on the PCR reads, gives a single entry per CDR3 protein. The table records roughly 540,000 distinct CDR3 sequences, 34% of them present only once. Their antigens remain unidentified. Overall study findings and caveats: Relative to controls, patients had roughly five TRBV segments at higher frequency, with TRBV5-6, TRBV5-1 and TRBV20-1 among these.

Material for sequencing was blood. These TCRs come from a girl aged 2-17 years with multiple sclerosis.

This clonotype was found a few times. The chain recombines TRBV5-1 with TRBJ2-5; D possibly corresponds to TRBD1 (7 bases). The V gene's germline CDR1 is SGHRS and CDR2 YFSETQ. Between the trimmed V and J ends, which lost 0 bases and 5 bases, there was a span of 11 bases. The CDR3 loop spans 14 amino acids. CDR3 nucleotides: TGCGCCAGCAGCTTGGACAGGGGAGGCGAGACCCAGTACTTC. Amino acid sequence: CASSLDRGGETQYF.

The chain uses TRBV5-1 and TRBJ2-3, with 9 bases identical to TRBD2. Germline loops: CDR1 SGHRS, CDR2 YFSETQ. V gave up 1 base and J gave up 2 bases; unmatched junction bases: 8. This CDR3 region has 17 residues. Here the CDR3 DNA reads TGCGCCAGCAGCTTGATGGGGACTAGCTCTTTCACAGATACGCAGTATTTT. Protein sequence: CASSLMGTSSFTDTQYF.

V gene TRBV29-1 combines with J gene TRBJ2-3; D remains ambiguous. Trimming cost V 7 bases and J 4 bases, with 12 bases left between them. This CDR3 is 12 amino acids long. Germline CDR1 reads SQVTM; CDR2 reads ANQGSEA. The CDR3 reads CSAYGVSDTQYF. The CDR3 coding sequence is TGCAGCGCCTATGGGGTCTCAGATACGCAGTATTTT.

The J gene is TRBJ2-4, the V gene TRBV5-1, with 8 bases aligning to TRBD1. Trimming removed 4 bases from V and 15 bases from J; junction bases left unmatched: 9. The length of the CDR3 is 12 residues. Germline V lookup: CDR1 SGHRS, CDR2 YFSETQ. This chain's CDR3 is CASSVNRDRWYF. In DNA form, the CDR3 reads TGCGCCAGCAGCGTTAACCGGGACAGGTGGTACTTC. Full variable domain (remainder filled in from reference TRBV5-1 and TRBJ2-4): KAGVTQTPRYLIKTRGQQVTLSCSPISGHRSVSWYQQTPGQGLQFLFEYFSETQRNKGNFPGRFSGRQFSNSRSEMNVSTLELGDSALYLCASSVNRDRWYFGAGTRLSVL.

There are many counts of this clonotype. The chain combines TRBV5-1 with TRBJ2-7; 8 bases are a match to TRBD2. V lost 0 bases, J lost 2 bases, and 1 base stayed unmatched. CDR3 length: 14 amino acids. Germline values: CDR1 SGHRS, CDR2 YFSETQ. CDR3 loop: CASSLGAGAYEQYF. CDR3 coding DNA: TGCGCCAGCAGCTTGGGAGCGGGAGCCTACGAGCAGTACTTC.

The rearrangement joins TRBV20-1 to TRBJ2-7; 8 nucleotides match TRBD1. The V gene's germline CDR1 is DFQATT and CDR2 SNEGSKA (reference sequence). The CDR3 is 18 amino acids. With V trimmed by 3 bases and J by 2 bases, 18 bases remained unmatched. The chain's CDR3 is CSASDIRVRDRFTYEQYF. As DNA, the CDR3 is TGCAGTGCTAGCGACATACGAGTCCGGGACAGGTTCACCTACGAGCAGTACTTC.

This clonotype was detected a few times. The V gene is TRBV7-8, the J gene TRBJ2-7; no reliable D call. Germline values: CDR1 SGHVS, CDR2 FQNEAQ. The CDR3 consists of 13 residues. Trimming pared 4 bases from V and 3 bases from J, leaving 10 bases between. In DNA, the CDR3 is TGTGCCAGCAGCTCTCGGGCTGTCTACGAGCAGTACTTC. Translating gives CASSSRAVYEQYF.

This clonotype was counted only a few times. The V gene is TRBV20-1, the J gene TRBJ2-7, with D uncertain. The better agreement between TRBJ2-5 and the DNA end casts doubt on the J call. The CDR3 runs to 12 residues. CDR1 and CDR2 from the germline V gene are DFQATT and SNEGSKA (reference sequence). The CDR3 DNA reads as TGCAGTGCTGGGAATGGTCCTGAGACCCAGTACTTC. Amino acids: CSAGNGPETQYF.

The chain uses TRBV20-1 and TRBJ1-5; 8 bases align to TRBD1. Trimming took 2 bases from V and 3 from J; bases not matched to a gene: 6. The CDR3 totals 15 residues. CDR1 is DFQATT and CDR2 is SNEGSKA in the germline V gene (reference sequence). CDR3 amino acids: CSARRAGGDNQPQHF. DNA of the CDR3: TGCAGTGCTAGAAGAGCAGGGGGCGACAATCAGCCCCAGCATTTT.

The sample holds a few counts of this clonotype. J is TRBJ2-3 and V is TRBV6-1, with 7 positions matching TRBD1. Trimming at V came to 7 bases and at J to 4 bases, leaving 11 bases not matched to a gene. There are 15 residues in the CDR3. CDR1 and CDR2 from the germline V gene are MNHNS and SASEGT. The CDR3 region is CASNKDRRGADTQYF. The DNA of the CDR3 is TGTGCCAGCAATAAGGACAGGAGAGGGGCAGATACGCAGTATTTT.

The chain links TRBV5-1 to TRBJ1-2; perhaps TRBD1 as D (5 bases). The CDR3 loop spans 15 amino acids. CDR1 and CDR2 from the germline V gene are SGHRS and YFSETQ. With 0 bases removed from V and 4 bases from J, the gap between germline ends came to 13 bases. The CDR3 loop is CASSLESQGTYGYTF. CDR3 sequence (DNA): TGCGCCAGCAGCTTGGAATCGCAGGGAACCTATGGCTACACCTTC.

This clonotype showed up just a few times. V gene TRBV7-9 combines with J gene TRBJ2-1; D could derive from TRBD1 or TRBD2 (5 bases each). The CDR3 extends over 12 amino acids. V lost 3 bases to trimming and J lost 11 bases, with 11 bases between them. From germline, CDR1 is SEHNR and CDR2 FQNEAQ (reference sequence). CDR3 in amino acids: CASSFLQGQQFF. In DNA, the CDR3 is TGTGCCAGCAGCTTCCTGCAGGGACAGCAGTTCTTC. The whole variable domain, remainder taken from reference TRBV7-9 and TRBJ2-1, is DTGVSQNPRHKITKRGQNVTFRCDPISEHNRLYWYRQTLGQGPEFLTYFQNEAQLEKSRLLSDRFSAERPKGSFSTLEIQRTEQGDSAMYLCASSFLQGQQFFGPGTRLTVL.

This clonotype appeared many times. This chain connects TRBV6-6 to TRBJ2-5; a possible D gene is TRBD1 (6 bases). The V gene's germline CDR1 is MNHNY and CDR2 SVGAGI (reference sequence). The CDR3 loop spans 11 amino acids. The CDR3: CVTGTPETQYF. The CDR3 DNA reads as TGTGTAACAGGGACCCCAGAGACCCAGTACTTC.

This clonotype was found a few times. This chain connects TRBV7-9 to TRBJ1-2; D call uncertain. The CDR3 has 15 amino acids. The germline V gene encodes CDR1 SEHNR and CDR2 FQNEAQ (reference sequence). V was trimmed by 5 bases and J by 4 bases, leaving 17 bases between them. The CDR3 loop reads CASSQAQSRRYGYTF. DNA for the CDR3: TGTGCCAGCAGCCAAGCTCAATCCCGTCGCTATGGCTACACCTTC.

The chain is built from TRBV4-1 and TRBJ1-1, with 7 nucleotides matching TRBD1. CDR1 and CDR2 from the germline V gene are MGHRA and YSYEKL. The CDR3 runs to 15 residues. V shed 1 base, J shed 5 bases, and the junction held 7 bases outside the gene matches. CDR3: CASSQARDSRTEAFF. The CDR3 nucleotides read TGCGCCAGCAGCCAAGCCCGGGACAGTCGGACTGAAGCTTTCTTT.

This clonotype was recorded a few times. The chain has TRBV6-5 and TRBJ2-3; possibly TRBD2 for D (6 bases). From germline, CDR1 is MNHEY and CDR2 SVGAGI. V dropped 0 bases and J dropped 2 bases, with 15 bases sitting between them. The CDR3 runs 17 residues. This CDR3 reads CASSYSQMGLNTDTQYF. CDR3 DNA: TGTGCCAGCAGTTACTCGCAGATGGGACTCAACACAGATACGCAGTATTTT.

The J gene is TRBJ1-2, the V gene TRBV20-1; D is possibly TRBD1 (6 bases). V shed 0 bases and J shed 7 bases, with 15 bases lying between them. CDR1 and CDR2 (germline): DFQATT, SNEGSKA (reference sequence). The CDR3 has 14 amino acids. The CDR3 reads CSARDRRGSSGYTF. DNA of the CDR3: TGCAGTGCTAGAGATCGCAGGGGTTCGAGTGGCTACACCTTC.

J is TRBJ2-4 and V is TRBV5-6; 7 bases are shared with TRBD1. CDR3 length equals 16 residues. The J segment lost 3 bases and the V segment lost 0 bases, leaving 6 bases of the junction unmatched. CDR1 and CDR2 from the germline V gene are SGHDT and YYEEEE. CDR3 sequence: CASSLARGSHKNIQYF. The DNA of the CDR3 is TGTGCCAGCAGCTTGGCCAGGGGGTCCCACAAAAACATTCAGTACTTC.

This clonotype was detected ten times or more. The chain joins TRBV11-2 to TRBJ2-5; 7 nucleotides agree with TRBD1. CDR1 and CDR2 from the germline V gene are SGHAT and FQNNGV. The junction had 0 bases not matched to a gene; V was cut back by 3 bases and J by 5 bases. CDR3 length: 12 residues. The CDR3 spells CASSLDRETQYF. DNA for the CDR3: TGTGCCAGCAGCTTGGACAGGGAGACCCAGTACTTC.

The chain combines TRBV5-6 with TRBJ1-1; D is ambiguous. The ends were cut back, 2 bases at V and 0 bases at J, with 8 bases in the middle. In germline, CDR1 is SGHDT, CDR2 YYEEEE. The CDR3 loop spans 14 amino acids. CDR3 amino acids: CASSLNSVNTEAFF. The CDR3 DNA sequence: TGTGCCAGCAGCTTAAACTCAGTGAACACTGAAGCTTTCTTT.

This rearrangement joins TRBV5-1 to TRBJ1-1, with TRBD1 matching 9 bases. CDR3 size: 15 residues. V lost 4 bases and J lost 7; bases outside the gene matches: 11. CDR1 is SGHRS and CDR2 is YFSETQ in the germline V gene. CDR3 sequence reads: CASSRGGQGNFEAFF. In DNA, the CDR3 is TGCGCCAGCAGCCGGGGGGGACAGGGTAACTTTGAAGCTTTCTTT.

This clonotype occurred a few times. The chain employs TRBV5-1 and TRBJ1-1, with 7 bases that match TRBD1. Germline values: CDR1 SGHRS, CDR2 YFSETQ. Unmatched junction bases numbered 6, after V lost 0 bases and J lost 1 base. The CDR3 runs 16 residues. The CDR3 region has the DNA TGCGCCAGCAGCTTGGTAGGGACAGAGCAGAACACTGAAGCTTTCTTT. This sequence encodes CASSLVGTEQNTEAFF.

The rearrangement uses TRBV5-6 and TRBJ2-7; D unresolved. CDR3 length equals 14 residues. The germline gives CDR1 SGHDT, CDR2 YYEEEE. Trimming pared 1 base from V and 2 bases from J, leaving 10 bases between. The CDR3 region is CASSLLRSPYEQYF. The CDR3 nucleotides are TGTGCCAGCAGCTTGCTCAGGTCCCCCTACGAGCAGTACTTC.

The CDR3 region is CASSSGGTYNSPLHF. CDR3 bases: TGTGCCAGCAGTTCAGGGGGTACCTATAATTCACCCCTCCACTTT. The chain uses TRBV27 and TRBJ1-6, with 7 nucleotides matching TRBD1. Trimming at V came to 4 bases and at J to 2 bases, leaving 2 bases not matched to a gene. This CDR3 contains 15 residues. Germline CDR1 is MNHEY and CDR2 is SMNVEV (reference sequence).

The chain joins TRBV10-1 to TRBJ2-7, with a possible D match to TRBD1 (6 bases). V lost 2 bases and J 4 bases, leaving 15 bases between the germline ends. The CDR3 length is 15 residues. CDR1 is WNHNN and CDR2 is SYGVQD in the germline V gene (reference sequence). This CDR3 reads CASSETPGAQYEQYF. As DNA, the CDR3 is TGCGCCAGCAGTGAGACACCAGGGGCGCAGTACGAGCAGTACTTC.

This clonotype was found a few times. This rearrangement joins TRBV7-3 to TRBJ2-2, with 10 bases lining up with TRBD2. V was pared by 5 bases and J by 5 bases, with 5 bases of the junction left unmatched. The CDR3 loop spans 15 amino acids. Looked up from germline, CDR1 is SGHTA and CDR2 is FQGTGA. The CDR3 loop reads CASSVSGGNTGELFF. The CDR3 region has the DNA TGTGCCAGCAGCGTTAGCGGGGGGAATACCGGGGAGCTGTTTTTT.

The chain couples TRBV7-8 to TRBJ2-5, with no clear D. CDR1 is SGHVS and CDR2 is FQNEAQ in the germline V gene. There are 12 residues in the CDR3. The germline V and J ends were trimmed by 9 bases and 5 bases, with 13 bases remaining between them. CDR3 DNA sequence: TGTGCCAGTATCCCCCAGGAGGAGACCCAGTACTTC. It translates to CASIPQEETQYF.

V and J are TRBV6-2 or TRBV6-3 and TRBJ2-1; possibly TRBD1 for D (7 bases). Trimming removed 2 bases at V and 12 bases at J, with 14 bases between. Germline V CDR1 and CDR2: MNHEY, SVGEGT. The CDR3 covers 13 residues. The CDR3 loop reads CASSYTQGGPQFF. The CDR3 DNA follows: TGTGCCAGCAGTTACACTCAGGGGGGTCCGCAGTTCTTC.

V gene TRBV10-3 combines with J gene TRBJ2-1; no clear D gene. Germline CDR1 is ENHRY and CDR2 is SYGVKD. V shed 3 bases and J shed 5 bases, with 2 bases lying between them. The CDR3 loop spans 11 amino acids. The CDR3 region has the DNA TGTGCCATCAGTGACAACAATGAGCAGTTCTTC. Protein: CAISDNNEQFF.

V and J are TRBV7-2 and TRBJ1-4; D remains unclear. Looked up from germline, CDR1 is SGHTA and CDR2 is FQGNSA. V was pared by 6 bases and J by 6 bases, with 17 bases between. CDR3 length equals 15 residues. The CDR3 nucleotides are TGTGCCAGCAGTCGTTCCGGGTTGCTAGATGAAAAACTGTTTTTT. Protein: CASSRSGLLDEKLFF.